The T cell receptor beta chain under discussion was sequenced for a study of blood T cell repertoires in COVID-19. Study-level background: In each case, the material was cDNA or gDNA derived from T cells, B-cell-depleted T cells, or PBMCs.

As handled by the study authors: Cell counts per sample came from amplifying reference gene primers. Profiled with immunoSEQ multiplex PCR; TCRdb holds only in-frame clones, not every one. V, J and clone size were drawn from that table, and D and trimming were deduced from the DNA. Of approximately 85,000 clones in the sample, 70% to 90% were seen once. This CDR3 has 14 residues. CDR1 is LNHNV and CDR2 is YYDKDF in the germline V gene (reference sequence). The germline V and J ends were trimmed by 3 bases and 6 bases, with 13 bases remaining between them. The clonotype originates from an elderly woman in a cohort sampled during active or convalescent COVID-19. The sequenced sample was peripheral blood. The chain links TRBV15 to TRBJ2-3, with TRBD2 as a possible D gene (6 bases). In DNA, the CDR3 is TGTGCCACCAGCAGTCCTACGGAGGGGGATACGCAGTATTTT. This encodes CATSSPTEGDTQYF.